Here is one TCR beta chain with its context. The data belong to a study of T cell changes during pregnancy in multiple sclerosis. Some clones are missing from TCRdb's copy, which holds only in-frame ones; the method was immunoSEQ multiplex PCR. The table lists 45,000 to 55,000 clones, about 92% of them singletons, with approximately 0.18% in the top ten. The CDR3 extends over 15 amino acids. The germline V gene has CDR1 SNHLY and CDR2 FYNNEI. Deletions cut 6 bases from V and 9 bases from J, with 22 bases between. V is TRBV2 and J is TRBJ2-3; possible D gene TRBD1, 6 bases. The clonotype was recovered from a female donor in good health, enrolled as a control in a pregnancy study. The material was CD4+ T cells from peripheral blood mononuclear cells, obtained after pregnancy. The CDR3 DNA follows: TGTGCCAGCAGCCCGAGGGACACCATATTAGGAACGCAGTATTTT. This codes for CASSPRDTILGTQYF.